This TCR beta chain was sequenced during a study of cytomegalovirus exposure and HLA in healthy donors. Whole-study findings and limits: Researchers reported in a later analysis that common viral pathogens appeared linked to several top clusters. Among TCR beta chains, those listed as cytomegalovirus-associated numbered over 150.

A multiplex PCR was run with 60 Vbeta primers and 13 Jbeta primers. Here immunoSEQ multiplex PCR was the method, and the copy in TCRdb shows in-frame clones only, minus some. Of under 200,000 clones in the sample, approximately 73% were seen once. With regard to this clone: Its target is unknown.

The V gene end was trimmed by 5 bases and the J gene end by 7 bases; junction bases not matched to a gene: 9. This CDR3 is built from 14 residues. Germline CDR1 and CDR2: MNHEY and SMNVEV (reference sequence). The TCR originated in a woman aged 18 to 35 in good health and CMV-seropositive. This chain joins TRBV27 and TRBJ2-7; 9 nucleotides match TRBD1. Sequences were obtained from PBMCs. CDR3: CASSVGTGLGEQYF. The DNA of the CDR3 is TGTGCCAGCAGTGTGGGGACAGGGTTGGGAGAGCAGTACTTC.